These 20 T cell receptor beta chains originate from one sample sequenced in a study of blood T cell repertoires in COVID-19. TCRdb's table, derived via immunoSEQ multiplex PCR, lists solely in-frame clones and lacks some. The data contain fewer than 700,000 clones, less than 90% of them seen just once; the ten biggest clones take up around 8%. The sample comprised peripheral blood. The origin of the receptors is a woman aged 50 to 65 with COVID-19, enrolled during active disease.

This chain links TRBV12-3 or TRBV12-4 with TRBJ1-4; no reliable D call. Trimming took off 2 bases at V and 13 bases at J, with 11 bases between the two ends. This CDR3 has 12 residues. This chain's CDR3 is CASSLSSSVLFF. CDR3 DNA sequence: TGTGCCAGCAGTTTATCTTCGTCAGTACTGTTTTTT.

V is TRBV10-1 and J is TRBJ2-7, with TRBD1 identical over 11 bases. Germline V CDR1 and CDR2: WNHNN, SYGVQD (reference sequence). Trimming cost V 3 bases and J 3 bases; bases outside gene matches: 4. The CDR3 sequence is 15 residues long. CDR3 nucleotide sequence: TGCGCCAGCAGTGAATCCGGGACAGGGGGCTACGAGCAGTACTTC. This translates into CASSESGTGGYEQYF.

The chain carries TRBV9 and TRBJ2-7; 11 positions match TRBD2. CDR1 and CDR2 (germline): SGDLS, YYNGEE. The V and J ends lost 1 base and 5 bases, in that order; junction bases with no gene match: 2. The CDR3 length is 14 residues. The CDR3 loop reads CASSVLAGGDEQYF. The DNA for the CDR3 is TGTGCCAGCAGCGTATTAGCGGGGGGGGACGAGCAGTACTTC.

The chain carries TRBV7-2 and TRBJ1-2; 10 bases are shared with TRBD1. Germline V gene sequence: CDR1 SGHTA, CDR2 FQGNSA. This CDR3 is built from 14 residues. V trimming: 2 bases; J trimming: 8 bases; junction bases outside the gene matches: 5. CDR3 in amino acids: CASSLRDRGRGYTF. CDR3 coding DNA: TGTGCCAGCAGCTTAAGGGACAGGGGAAGAGGCTACACCTTC. Using reference TRBV7-2 and TRBJ1-2 for the parts outside the CDR3, the full variable domain is GAGVSQSPSNKVTEKGKDVELRCDPISGHTALYWYRQSLGQGLEFLIYFQGNSAPDKSGLPSDRFSAERTGGSVSTLTIQRTQQEDSAVYLCASSLRDRGRGYTFGSGTRLTVV.

This chain connects TRBV30 to TRBJ1-5, with TRBD1 identical over 10 bases. This CDR3 has 14 residues. V lost 1 base to trimming and J lost 6 bases; unmatched junction nucleotides: 3. Germline assignment: CDR1 GTSNPN and CDR2 SVGIG (reference sequence). CDR3 nucleotide sequence: TGTGCCTGGAGTGCTAGGGACAGGGGTCAGCCCCAGCATTTT. This sequence encodes CAWSARDRGQPQHF.

The chain recombines TRBV2 with TRBJ2-5; possibly TRBD2 for D (6 bases). V was trimmed by 6 bases and J by 5 bases, leaving 13 bases between them. CDR1 and CDR2 from the germline V gene are SNHLY and FYNNEI. The CDR3 totals 13 residues. The DNA of the CDR3 is TGTGCCAGCAGCAAAAACAGCGGGGAGACCCAGTACTTC. Amino acids: CASSKNSGETQYF.

The chain has TRBV18 and TRBJ2-1, with no clear D. Trimming left V 3 bases short and J 4 bases short, with 13 bases between. This CDR3 has 15 residues. From germline, CDR1 is KGHSH and CDR2 LQKENI. The DNA for the CDR3 is TGTGCCAGCTCACCTATTGGTAGCTTATACAATGAGCAGTTCTTC. It encodes CASSPIGSLYNEQFF.

The rearrangement uses TRBV10-3 and TRBJ1-2; the D gene is possibly TRBD1 (6 bases). Trimming took 0 bases from V and 4 from J, leaving 12 bases between them. Germline-derived CDR1 and CDR2 are ENHRY and SYGVKD. This CDR3 comprises 15 residues. CDR3 DNA sequence: TGTGCCATCAGTGAGTCTCGGACAGACGTCTATGGCTACACCTTC. Encoded protein: CAISESRTDVYGYTF.

The chain couples TRBV2 to TRBJ2-4, with TRBD2 identical over 7 bases. The J segment lost 5 bases and the V segment lost 2 bases, leaving 9 bases of the junction unmatched. Germline assignment: CDR1 SNHLY and CDR2 FYNNEI. The CDR3 loop spans 16 amino acids. As DNA, the CDR3 is TGTGCCAGCAGTGAAAAGGGAGGGCTCTTCGAAAACATTCAGTACTTC. It is translated as CASSEKGGLFENIQYF.

V gene TRBV19 combines with J gene TRBJ2-2, with 9 bases fitting TRBD2. Germline CDR1 LNHDA, CDR2 SQIVND (reference sequence). The CDR3 spans 18 residues. After removal of 1 base from V and 2 bases from J, the junction contained 8 bases not matched to a gene. CDR3 sequence reads: CASSIAFGTSHNTGELFF. The CDR3 DNA reads as TGTGCCAGTAGTATAGCCTTTGGGACTAGCCACAACACCGGGGAGCTGTTTTTT. The full variable domain, in which reference TRBV19 and TRBJ2-2 provide the parts outside the CDR3, is DGGITQSPKYLFRKEGQNVTLSCEQNLNHDAMYWYRQDPGQGLRLIYYSQIVNDFQKGDIAEGYSVSREKKESFPLTVTSAQKNPTAFYLCASSIAFGTSHNTGELFFGEGSRLTVL.

The V and J genes are TRBV11-2 and TRBJ1-3; D gene unclear. The CDR3 runs 18 residues. Germline CDR1 reads SGHAT; CDR2 reads FQNNGV. Trimming left V 0 bases short and J 0 bases short, with 15 bases between. The CDR3 sequence is CASSLESWSGYSGNTIYF. CDR3 bases: TGTGCCAGCAGCTTAGAGTCTTGGTCGGGGTACTCTGGAAACACCATATATTTT.

The genes are TRBV6-5 and TRBJ1-3; TRBD1 agrees at 7 bases. Germline V lookup: CDR1 MNHEY, CDR2 SVGAGI. This CDR3 is 14 amino acids long. Trimming removed 7 bases from V and 2 bases from J; junction bases left unmatched: 5. CDR3: CASIGGGTGNTIYF. The CDR3 DNA reads TGTGCCAGCATTGGAGGGGGCACTGGAAACACCATATATTTT.

This chain connects TRBV9 to TRBJ1-2, with D perhaps TRBD1 (6 bases). Trimming left V 0 bases short and J 4 bases short, with 10 bases between. Germline V gives CDR1 SGDLS, CDR2 YYNGEE. The CDR3 is 14 amino acids. This CDR3 reads CASSVVPQGYGYTF. The CDR3, as DNA: TGTGCCAGCAGCGTAGTACCACAGGGCTATGGCTACACCTTC.

The chain carries TRBV13 and TRBJ1-1; D is uncertain. CDR3 size: 13 residues. Germline CDR1 PRHDT, CDR2 FYEKMQ (reference sequence). V was pared by 0 bases and J by 6 bases, with 8 bases between. The CDR3 coding sequence is TGTGCCAGCAGCTTAGGCCGAACGGCTGAAGCTTTCTTT. Protein: CASSLGRTAEAFF.

This chain uses TRBV5-4 with TRBJ1-1, with 7 nucleotides matching TRBD1. V shed 2 bases and J 3 bases; nucleotides not matched to a gene: 16. This CDR3 has 18 amino acids. The germline gives CDR1 SGHNT, CDR2 YYREEE (reference sequence). The CDR3 protein is CASSLWPSQGGRHTEAFF. As DNA, the CDR3 is TGTGCCAGCAGCTTATGGCCGAGTCAGGGGGGCCGGCACACTGAAGCTTTCTTT.

The J gene is TRBJ2-5, the V gene TRBV5-1; TRBD1 matches at 7 bases. This CDR3 region has 14 residues. V dropped 4 bases and J dropped 4; count of bases not matched to a gene: 7. Germline CDR1 SGHRS, CDR2 YFSETQ. The CDR3 nucleotides are TGCGCCAGCAGCCTTAACAGGGGTGGAGAGACCCAGTACTTC. It yields the protein CASSLNRGGETQYF.

This chain joins TRBV24-1 and TRBJ1-5; perhaps TRBD1 as D (5 bases). CDR3 length: 14 residues. Trimming pared 9 bases from V and 1 base from J, leaving 12 bases between. Germline CDR1 reads KGHDR; CDR2 reads SFDVKD. This CDR3 reads CATRKDTSNQPQHF. The CDR3 DNA is TGTGCCACCCGGAAGGACACAAGCAATCAGCCCCAGCATTTT.

This rearrangement joins TRBV7-9 to TRBJ2-2, with TRBD1 matching over 8 bases. Looked up from germline, CDR1 is SEHNR and CDR2 is FQNEAQ (reference sequence). V was clipped by 7 bases and J by 2 bases; unmatched bases: 6. CDR3 length equals 15 residues. The DNA of the CDR3 is TGTGCCAGCATTCCCGGACAGGGCAACACCGGGGAGCTGTTTTTT. Protein product: CASIPGQGNTGELFF. The entire variable domain, with the rest obtained from reference TRBV7-9 and TRBJ2-2, is as follows: DTGVSQNPRHKITKRGQNVTFRCDPISEHNRLYWYRQTLGQGPEFLTYFQNEAQLEKSRLLSDRFSAERPKGSFSTLEIQRTEQGDSAMYLCASIPGQGNTGELFFGEGSRLTVL.

V is TRBV6-1 and J is TRBJ2-7; D is ambiguous. Germline CDR1 and CDR2: MNHNS and SASEGT. V lost 2 bases to trimming and J lost 2 bases, with 13 bases between them. The CDR3 extends over 15 amino acids. DNA for the CDR3: TGTGCCAGCAGTGAATCCCAGCCAGGCACCTACGAGCAGTACTTC. Encoded protein: CASSESQPGTYEQYF.

This clone was counted between two and nine times. The rearrangement uses TRBV6-5 and TRBJ1-2; D gene unclear. This CDR3 spans 13 amino acids. From germline, CDR1 is MNHEY and CDR2 SVGAGI. V was shortened by 10 bases and J by 7 bases, with 19 bases between the two germline ends. For the CDR3, the DNA is TGTGCCATCCCCCCGGACTATGTAGGTGGCTACACCTTC. This translates into CAIPPDYVGGYTF.